The entry below gives a single TCR beta chain sequence along with its context. The sample is drawn from a study of blood T cell repertoires in COVID-19. About the study: Whether acute or convalescent, the COVID-19 samples came from the United States, Italy and Spain.

Some clones are missing from TCRdb's copy, which holds only in-frame ones; the method was immunoSEQ multiplex PCR. The table lists over 130,000 clones, approximately 84% of them singletons. The sample was peripheral blood. The clonotype was recovered from a man in his 70s with acute or convalescent COVID-19.

The CDR3 here is CASSLVAGSLGNEQFF. DNA of the CDR3: TGTGCCAGCAGTTTGGTAGCGGGATCCTTGGGGAATGAGCAGTTCTTC. The chain joins TRBV28 to TRBJ2-1; 8 bases line up with TRBD2. The germline V gene has CDR1 MDHEN and CDR2 SYDVKM. The CDR3 loop spans 16 amino acids. J gave up 7 bases and V 3 bases, and 11 bases lay outside the gene matches.